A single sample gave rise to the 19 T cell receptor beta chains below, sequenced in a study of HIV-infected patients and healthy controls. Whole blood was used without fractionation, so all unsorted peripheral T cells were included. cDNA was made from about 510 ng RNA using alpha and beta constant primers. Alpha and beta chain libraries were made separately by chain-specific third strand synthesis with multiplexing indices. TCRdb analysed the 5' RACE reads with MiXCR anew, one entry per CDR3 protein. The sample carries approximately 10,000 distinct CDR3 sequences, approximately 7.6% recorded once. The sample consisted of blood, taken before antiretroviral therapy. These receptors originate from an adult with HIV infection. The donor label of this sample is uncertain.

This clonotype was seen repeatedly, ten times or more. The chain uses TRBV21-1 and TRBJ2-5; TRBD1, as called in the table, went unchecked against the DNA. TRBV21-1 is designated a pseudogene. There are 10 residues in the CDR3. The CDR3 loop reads CAQGGETQYF. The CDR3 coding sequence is TGTGCCCAGGGCGGAGAGACCCAGTACTTC.

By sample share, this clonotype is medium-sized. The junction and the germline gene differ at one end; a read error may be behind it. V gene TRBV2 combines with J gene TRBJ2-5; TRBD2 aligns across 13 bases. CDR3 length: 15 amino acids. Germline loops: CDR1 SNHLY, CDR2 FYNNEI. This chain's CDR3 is CASSEGRTSGGPPNF. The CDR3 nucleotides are TGTGCCAGCAGTGAAGGTCGGACTAGCGGGGGTCCCCCGAACTTC. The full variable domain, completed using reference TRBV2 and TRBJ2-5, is EPEVTQTPSHQVTQMGQEVILRCVPISNHLYFYWYRQILGQKVEFLVSFYNNEISEKSEIFDDQFSVERPDGSNFTLKIRSTKLEDSAMYFCASSEGRTSGGPPNFGPGTRLLVL.

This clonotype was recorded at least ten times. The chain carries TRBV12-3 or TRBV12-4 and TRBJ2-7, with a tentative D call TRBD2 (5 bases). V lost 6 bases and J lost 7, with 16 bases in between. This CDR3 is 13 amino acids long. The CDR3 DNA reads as TGTGCCAGCAGCAACACCCGGGGAAAAGAGCAGTACTTC. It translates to CASSNTRGKEQYF.

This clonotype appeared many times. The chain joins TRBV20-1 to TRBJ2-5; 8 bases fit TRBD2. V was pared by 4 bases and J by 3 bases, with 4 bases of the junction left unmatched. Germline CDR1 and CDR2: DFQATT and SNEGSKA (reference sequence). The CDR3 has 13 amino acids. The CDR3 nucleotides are TGCAGTGCTACCCGGACTAGCAAAGAGACCCAGTACTTC. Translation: CSATRTSKETQYF.

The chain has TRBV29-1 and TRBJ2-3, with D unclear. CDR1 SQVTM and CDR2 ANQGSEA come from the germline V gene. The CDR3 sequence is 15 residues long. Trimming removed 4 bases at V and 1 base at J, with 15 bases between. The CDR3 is CSVALGRWGTDTQYF. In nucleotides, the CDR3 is TGCAGCGTTGCTCTAGGACGGTGGGGCACAGATACGCAGTATTTT.

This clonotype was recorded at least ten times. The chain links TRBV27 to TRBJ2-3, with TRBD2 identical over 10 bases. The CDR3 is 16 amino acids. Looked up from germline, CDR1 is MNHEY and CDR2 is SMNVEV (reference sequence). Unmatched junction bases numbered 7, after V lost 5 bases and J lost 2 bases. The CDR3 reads CASSRDGLAATDTQYF. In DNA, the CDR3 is TGTGCCAGCAGTAGGGACGGACTAGCGGCCACAGATACGCAGTATTTT.

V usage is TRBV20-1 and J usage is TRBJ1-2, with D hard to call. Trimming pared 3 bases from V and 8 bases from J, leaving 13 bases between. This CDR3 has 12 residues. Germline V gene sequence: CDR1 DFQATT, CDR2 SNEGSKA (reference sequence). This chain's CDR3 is CSASPGSEGYTF. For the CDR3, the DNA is TGCAGTGCTAGCCCCGGGTCCGAAGGCTACACCTTC.

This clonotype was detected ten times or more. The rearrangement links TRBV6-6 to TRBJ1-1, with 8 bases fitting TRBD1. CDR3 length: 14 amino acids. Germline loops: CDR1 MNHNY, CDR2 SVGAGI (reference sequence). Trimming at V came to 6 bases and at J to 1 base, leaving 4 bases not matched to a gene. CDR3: CASSNGQGNTEAFF. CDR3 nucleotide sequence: TGTGCCAGCAGCAATGGACAGGGGAACACTGAAGCTTTCTTT.

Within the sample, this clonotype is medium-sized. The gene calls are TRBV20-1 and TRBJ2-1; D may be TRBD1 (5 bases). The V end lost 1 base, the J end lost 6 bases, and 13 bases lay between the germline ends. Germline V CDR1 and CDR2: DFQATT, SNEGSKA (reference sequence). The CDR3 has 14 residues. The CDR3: CSARGVGRGNEQFF. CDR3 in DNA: TGCAGTGCTAGAGGGGTAGGAAGGGGCAATGAGCAGTTCTTC.

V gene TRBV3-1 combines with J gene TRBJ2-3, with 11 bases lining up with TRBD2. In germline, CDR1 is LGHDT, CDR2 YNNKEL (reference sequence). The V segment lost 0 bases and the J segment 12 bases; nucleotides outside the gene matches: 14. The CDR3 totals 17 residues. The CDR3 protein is CASSQDFAASGRRGQYF. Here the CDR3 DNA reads TGTGCCAGCAGCCAAGACTTTGCGGCTAGCGGGAGGCGGGGACAGTATTTT.

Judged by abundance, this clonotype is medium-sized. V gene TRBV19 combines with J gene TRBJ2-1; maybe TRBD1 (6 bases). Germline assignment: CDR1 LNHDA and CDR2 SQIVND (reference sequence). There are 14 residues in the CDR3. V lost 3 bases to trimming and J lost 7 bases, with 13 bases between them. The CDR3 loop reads CASSISRQANEQFF. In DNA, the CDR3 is TGTGCCAGTAGTATCAGTAGACAGGCTAATGAGCAGTTCTTC.

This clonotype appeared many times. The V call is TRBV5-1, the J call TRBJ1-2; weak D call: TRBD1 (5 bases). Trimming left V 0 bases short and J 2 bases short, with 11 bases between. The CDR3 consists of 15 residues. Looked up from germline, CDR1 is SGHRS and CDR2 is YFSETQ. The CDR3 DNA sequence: TGCGCCAGCAGCTTGGAACCGGGACTCAACTATGGCTACACCTTC. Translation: CASSLEPGLNYGYTF.

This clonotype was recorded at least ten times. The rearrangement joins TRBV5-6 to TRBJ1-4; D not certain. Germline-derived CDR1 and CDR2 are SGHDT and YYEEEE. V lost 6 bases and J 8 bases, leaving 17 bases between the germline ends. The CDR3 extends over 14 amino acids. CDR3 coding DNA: TGTGCCAGCACCTCTCGAGTTTTGAGAGAAAAACTGTTTTTT. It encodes CASTSRVLREKLFF. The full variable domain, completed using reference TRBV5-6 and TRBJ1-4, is DAGVTQSPTHLIKTRGQQVTLRCSPKSGHDTVSWYQQALGQGPQFIFQYYEEEERQRGNFPDRFSGHQFPNYSSELNVNALLLGDSALYLCASTSRVLREKLFFGSGTQLSVL.

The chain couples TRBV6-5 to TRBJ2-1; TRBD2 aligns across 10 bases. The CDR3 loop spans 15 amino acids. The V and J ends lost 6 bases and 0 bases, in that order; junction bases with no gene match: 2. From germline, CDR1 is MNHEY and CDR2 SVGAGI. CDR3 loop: CASSPSGSSYNEQFF. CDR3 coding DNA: TGTGCCAGCAGCCCTAGCGGGAGCTCCTACAATGAGCAGTTCTTC.

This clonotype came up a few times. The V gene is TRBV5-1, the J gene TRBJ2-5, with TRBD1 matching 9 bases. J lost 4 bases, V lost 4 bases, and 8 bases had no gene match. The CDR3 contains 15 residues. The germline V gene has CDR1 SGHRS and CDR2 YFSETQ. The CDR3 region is CASSATGTGTETQYF. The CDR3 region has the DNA TGCGCCAGCAGCGCAACCGGGACAGGGACAGAGACCCAGTACTTC. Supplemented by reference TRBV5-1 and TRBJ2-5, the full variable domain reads KAGVTQTPRYLIKTRGQQVTLSCSPISGHRSVSWYQQTPGQGLQFLFEYFSETQRNKGNFPGRFSGRQFSNSRSEMNVSTLELGDSALYLCASSATGTGTETQYFGPGTRLLVL.

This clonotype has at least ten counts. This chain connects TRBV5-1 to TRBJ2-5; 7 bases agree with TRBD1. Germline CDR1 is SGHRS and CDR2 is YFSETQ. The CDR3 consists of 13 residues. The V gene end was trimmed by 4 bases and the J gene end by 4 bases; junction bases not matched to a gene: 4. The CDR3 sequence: CASSRDSGETQYF. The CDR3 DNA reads TGCGCCAGCAGCCGGGACAGCGGAGAGACCCAGTACTTC.

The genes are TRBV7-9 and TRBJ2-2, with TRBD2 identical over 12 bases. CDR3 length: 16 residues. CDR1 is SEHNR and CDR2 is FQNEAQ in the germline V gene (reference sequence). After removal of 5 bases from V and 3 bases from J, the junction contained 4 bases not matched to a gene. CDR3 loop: CASSRGLAGYTGELFF. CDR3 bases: TGTGCCAGCAGCCGCGGACTAGCGGGATACACCGGGGAGCTGTTTTTT.

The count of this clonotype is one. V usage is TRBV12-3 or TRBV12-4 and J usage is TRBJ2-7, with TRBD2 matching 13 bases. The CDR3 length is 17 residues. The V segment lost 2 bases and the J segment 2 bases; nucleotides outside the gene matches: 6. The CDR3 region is CASSLPPGTSGAYEQYF. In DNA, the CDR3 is TGTGCCAGCAGTTTACCCCCGGGGACTAGCGGGGCCTACGAGCAGTACTTC.

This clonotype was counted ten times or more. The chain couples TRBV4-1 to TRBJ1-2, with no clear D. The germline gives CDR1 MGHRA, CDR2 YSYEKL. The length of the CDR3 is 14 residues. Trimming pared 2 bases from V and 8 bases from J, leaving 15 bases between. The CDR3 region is CASSQSRASSGYTF. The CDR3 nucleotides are TGCGCCAGCAGCCAATCCCGCGCGAGTTCCGGCTACACCTTC.